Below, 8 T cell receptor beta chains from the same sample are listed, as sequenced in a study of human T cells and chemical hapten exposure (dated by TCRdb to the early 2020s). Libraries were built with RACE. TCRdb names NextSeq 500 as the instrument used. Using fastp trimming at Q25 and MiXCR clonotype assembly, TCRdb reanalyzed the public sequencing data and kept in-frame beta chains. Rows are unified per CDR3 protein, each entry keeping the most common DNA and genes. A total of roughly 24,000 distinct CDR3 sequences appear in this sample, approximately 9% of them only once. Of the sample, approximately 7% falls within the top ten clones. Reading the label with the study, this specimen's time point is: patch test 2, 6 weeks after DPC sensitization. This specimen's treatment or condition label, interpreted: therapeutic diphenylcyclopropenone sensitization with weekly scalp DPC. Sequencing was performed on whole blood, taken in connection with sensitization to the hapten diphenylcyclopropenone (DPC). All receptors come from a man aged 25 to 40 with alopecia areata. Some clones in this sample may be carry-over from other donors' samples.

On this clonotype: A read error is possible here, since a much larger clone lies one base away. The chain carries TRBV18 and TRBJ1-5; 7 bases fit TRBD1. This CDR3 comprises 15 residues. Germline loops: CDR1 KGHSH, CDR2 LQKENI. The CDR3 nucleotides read TGTGCCAGCTTACCAAAAGGACAGGATAATCAGCCCCAGCATTTT. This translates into CASLPKGQDNQPQHF.

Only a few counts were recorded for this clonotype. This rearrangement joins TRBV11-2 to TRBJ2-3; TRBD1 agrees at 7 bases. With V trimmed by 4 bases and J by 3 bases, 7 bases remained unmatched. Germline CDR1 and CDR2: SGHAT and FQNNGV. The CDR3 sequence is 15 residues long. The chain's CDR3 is CASSSQGSKTDTQYF. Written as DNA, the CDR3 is TGTGCCAGCAGCTCACAGGGGAGCAAAACAGATACGCAGTATTTT.

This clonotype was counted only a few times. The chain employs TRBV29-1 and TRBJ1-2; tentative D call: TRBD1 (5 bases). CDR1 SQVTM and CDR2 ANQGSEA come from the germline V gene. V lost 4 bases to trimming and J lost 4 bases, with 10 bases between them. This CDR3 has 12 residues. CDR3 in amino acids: CSVGGLAYGYTF. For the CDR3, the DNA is TGCAGCGTTGGGGGCTTGGCCTATGGCTACACCTTC.

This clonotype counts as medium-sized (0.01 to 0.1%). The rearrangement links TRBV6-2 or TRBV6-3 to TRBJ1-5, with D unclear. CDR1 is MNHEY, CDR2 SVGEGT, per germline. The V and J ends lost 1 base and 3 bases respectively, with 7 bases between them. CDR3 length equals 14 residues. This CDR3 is CASSYYGVNQPQHF. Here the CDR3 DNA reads TGTGCCAGCAGTTACTATGGAGTCAATCAGCCCCAGCATTTT.

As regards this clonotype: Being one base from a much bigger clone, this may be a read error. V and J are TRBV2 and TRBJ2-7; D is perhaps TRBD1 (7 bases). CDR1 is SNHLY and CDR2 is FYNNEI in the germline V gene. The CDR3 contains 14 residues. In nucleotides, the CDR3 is TGTGCCGGCAGGGGGGACAGACTCTCCTACGAGCAGTACTTC. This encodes CAGRGDRLSYEQYF.

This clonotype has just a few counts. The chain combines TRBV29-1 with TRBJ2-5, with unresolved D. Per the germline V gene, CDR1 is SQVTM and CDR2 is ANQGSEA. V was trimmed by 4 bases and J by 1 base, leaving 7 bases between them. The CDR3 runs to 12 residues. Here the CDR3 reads CSVVLTQETQYF. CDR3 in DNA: TGCAGCGTTGTGCTGACCCAAGAGACCCAGTACTTC.

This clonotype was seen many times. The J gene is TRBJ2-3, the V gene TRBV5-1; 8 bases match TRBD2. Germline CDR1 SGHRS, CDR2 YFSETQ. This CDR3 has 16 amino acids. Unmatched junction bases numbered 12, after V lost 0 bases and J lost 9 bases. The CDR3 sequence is CASSLEPSGGVDTQYF. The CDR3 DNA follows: TGCGCCAGCAGCTTGGAGCCCAGCGGGGGAGTTGACACGCAGTATTTT.

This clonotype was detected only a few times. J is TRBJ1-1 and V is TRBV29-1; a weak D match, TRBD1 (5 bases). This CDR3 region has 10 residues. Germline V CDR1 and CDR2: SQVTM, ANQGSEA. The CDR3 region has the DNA TGCGGCGGGGGGGACACTGAAGCTTTCTTT. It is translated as CGGGDTEAFF.